This TCR beta chain is drawn from a study of T-cell memory formation after mild COVID-19. This CDR3 comprises 13 residues. Trimming shortened V by 5 bases and J by 4 bases, and 11 bases separated the two germline ends. From germline, CDR1 is SGHAT and CDR2 FQNNGV. This clonotype was detected many times. The target antigen is unknown. Broader study findings: Clones that got smaller from day 15 to 85 had even CD4/CD8, while clones growing later tipped toward CD4+.

MiXCR was run by TCRdb on the 5' RACE reads, yielding one entry per CDR3 protein. This sample has roughly 300,000 distinct CDR3 sequences; about 17% occur once, and the top ten carry less than 30%. The chain combines TRBV11-2 with TRBJ2-5; D is unclear. Sequences were obtained from PBMCs or a T cell subset sorted from them (not recorded which). The sequence was obtained from a man between 18 and 35 years old who had mild COVID-19 (a few samples of this study predate the infection). Cell type and time point are not known. The CDR3 protein is CASSLRWGETQYF. The CDR3 nucleotides read TGTGCCAGCAGCCTACGATGGGGAGAGACCCAGTACTTC.